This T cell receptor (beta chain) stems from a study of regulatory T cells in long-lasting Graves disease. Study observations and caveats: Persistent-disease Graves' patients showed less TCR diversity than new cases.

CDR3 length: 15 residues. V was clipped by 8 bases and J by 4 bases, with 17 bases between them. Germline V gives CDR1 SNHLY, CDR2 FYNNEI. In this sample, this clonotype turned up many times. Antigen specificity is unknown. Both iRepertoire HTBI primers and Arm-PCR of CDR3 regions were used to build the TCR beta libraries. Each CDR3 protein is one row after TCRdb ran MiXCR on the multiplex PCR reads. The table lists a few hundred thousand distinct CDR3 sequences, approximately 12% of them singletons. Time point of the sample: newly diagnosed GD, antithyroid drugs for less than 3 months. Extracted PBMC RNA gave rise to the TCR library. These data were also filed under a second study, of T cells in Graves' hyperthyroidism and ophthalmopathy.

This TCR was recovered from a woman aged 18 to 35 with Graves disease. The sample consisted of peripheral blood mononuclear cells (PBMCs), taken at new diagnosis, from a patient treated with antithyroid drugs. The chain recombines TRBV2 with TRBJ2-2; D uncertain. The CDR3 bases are TGTGCCAGCCTTTCCCCGGGTCAGATCACCGGGGAGCTGTTTTTT. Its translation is CASLSPGQITGELFF.